One T cell receptor beta chain is described in this entry. What it binds is unknown. Excluded were patients having autoimmune disease history or systemic immunosuppression. Clones were sequenced by immunoSEQ multiplex PCR, and TCRdb holds only the in-frame ones, with some missing. The table has some 69,000 clones, around 87% seen once. This specimen belongs to a study of OX40 agonist ivuxolimab in advanced cancers. Study in general: In this trial design, patients received ivuxolimab intravenously at 0.01 to 10 mg/kg every 2 weeks.

Study-wide findings and caveats: In the 0.1 to 3.0 mg/kg range, CD4+ and CD8+ blood T cells had expanded clonally by week 6.

This CDR3 is 13 amino acids long. V was clipped by 7 bases and J by 2 bases, with 11 bases between them. CDR1 KGHSH and CDR2 LQKENI come from the germline V gene. This rearrangement joins TRBV18 to TRBJ1-2, with a tentative D call TRBD1 (6 bases). This material consisted of CD4+ or CD8+ T cells sorted from blood, taken in a trial of the OX40 agonist ivuxolimab. This clonotype originated in an adult with an advanced solid tumor such as melanoma, head and neck, liver or kidney cancer. For the CDR3, the DNA is TGTGCCAGCTTCCCGGGACACAACTATGGCTACACCTTC. Its protein is CASFPGHNYGYTF.